This passage covers 27 T cell receptor beta chains from one sample sequenced in a study of beta chain features in type 1 diabetes. The investigators reverse transcribed all of the isolated RNA, so they sequenced expressed TCRB transcripts. The assay was immunoSEQ multiplex PCR, and TCRdb's table has in-frame clones only and misses some. The sample yields over 700,000 clones, 17% seen once. Input material: naive CD4+ T cells from blood. These receptors came from a woman aged 18-29 years in good health.

The chain couples TRBV18 to TRBJ2-3, with 7 bases matching TRBD2. The CDR3 runs to 16 residues. Germline V gene data show CDR1 as KGHSH and CDR2 as LQKENI. J lost 0 bases, V lost 5 bases, and 8 bases had no gene match. The CDR3 coding sequence is TGTGCCAGCTCAATGACTAGCTCGGCTAGCACAGATACGCAGTATTTT. Protein sequence: CASSMTSSASTDTQYF.

This clone was seen more than once but under ten times. This chain connects TRBV6-5 to TRBJ2-2; 8 bases match TRBD1. The V and J ends lost 7 bases and 7 bases, in that order; junction bases with no gene match: 11. The germline V gene encodes CDR1 MNHEY and CDR2 SVGAGI. The CDR3 extends over 15 amino acids. The CDR3 DNA reads TGTGCCAGCAAGGTCCAGGGGGCGCTTGGCGGGGAGCTGTTTTTT. Amino acids: CASKVQGALGGELFF.

The CDR3 bases are TGTGCCAGCAGTTACCGGTCGGGATCCTACAATGAGCAGTTCTTC. It encodes CASSYRSGSYNEQFF. The chain uses TRBV6-5 and TRBJ2-1, with TRBD2 as a possible D gene (5 bases). Trimming stripped 2 bases from V and 1 base from J, with 9 bases between. CDR3 size: 15 residues. From germline, CDR1 is MNHEY and CDR2 SVGAGI.

This sequence joins TRBV28 and TRBJ2-1, with TRBD2 identical over 10 bases. The CDR3 contains 16 residues. V lost 5 bases to trimming and J lost 0 bases; unmatched junction nucleotides: 4. Germline-derived CDR1 and CDR2 are MDHEN and SYDVKM. CDR3 loop: CASSRGLADSYNEQFF. Here the CDR3 DNA reads TGTGCCAGCAGTCGAGGACTAGCGGACTCCTACAATGAGCAGTTCTTC.

This clone was counted only a few times. This chain connects TRBV7-9 to TRBJ2-5; TRBD1 agrees at 11 bases. Germline loops: CDR1 SEHNR, CDR2 FQNEAQ (reference sequence). V was pared by 5 bases and J by 2 bases, with 7 bases of the junction left unmatched. CDR3 length equals 16 residues. CDR3 sequence (DNA): TGTGCCAGCAGCCGCCGGACAGGGGGCTCTCAAGAGACCCAGTACTTC. Translated, it gives CASSRRTGGSQETQYF.

The chain links TRBV28 to TRBJ2-5; 10 bases match TRBD2. The germline gives CDR1 MDHEN, CDR2 SYDVKM. There are 14 residues in the CDR3. V shed 2 bases and J 3 bases; nucleotides not matched to a gene: 0. CDR3 sequence reads: CASSLLAGEETQYF. For the CDR3, the DNA is TGTGCCAGCAGTTTACTAGCGGGAGAAGAGACCCAGTACTTC.

This clone was observed a few times. This chain uses TRBV19 with TRBJ2-2; 7 bases are a match to TRBD2. Germline trimming cut 10 bases from V and 4 bases from J; bases unmatched to any gene: 6. The CDR3 runs to 13 residues. CDR1 and CDR2 from the germline V gene are LNHDA and SQIVND (reference sequence). This CDR3 reads CATTSAATGELFF. Written as DNA, the CDR3 is TGTGCCACCACTAGCGCTGCCACCGGGGAGCTGTTTTTT.

The chain recombines TRBV6-5 with TRBJ1-2; TRBD1 aligns across 8 bases. This CDR3 is 14 amino acids long. Trimming took 5 bases from V and 4 from J; bases not matched to a gene: 6. Germline assignment: CDR1 MNHEY and CDR2 SVGAGI. The CDR3 DNA sequence: TGTGCCAGCAGTCCAAACGACAGGGGCTATGGCTACACCTTC. Residues: CASSPNDRGYGYTF.

This clone came up a few times. The chain couples TRBV7-9 to TRBJ1-1, with 7 positions matching TRBD1. This CDR3 has 15 amino acids. Unmatched junction bases numbered 11, after V lost 3 bases and J lost 7 bases. The germline V gene encodes CDR1 SEHNR and CDR2 FQNEAQ (reference sequence). The CDR3 loop is CASSFDRGRGSEAFF. For the CDR3, the DNA is TGTGCCAGCAGCTTTGATAGGGGGCGAGGGAGTGAAGCTTTCTTT. Looking up the rest from reference TRBV7-9 and TRBJ1-1 gives the full variable domain: DTGVSQNPRHKITKRGQNVTFRCDPISEHNRLYWYRQTLGQGPEFLTYFQNEAQLEKSRLLSDRFSAERPKGSFSTLEIQRTEQGDSAMYLCASSFDRGRGSEAFFGQGTRLTVV.

This sequence joins TRBV7-9 and TRBJ2-7; D may correspond to TRBD1 or TRBD2 (5 bases each). The V end lost 2 bases, the J end lost 6 bases, and 11 bases lay between the germline ends. The CDR3 has 13 amino acids. Germline lookup yields CDR1 SEHNR and CDR2 FQNEAQ (reference sequence). CDR3 amino acids: CASSLIGTGEQYF. CDR3 nucleotides: TGTGCCAGCAGCTTAATCGGGACGGGCGAGCAGTACTTC.

The chain joins TRBV27 to TRBJ2-5; 11 bases match TRBD2. The CDR3 length is 17 residues. Germline CDR1 reads MNHEY; CDR2 reads SMNVEV (reference sequence). Trimming took 6 bases from V and 5 from J; bases not matched to a gene: 14. The CDR3 nucleotides read TGTGCCAGCAGCCGCCGGACTAGCGGGCGACATACGGAGACCCAGTACTTC. Amino acids: CASSRRTSGRHTETQYF.

The sample holds a few counts of this clone. The chain couples TRBV2 to TRBJ2-7; D could derive from TRBD1 or TRBD2 (5 bases each). CDR3 length: 13 amino acids. V dropped 7 bases and J dropped 2 bases, with 12 bases sitting between them. The V gene's germline CDR1 is SNHLY and CDR2 FYNNEI. The CDR3 DNA reads TGTGCCAGCACCACCGAGGGACCCTACGAGCAGTACTTC. It translates to CASTTEGPYEQYF.

The rearrangement links TRBV6-5 to TRBJ2-1; 8 bases align to TRBD1. The germline gives CDR1 MNHEY, CDR2 SVGAGI. This CDR3 is built from 12 residues. V was pared by 6 bases and J by 6 bases, with 1 base of the junction left unmatched. The CDR3 bases are TGTGCCAGCAGAACAGGGGGCAATGAGCAGTTCTTC. It encodes CASRTGGNEQFF.

This chain joins TRBV5-1 and TRBJ2-1, with TRBD1 matching over 9 bases. V lost 1 base and J lost 9; bases outside the gene matches: 8. Germline CDR1 SGHRS, CDR2 YFSETQ. This CDR3 is built from 15 residues. This CDR3 is CASSLLGQGFVEQFF. CDR3 coding DNA: TGCGCCAGCAGCTTGCTAGGACAGGGGTTCGTTGAGCAGTTCTTC.

This clone was recorded a few times. The chain recombines TRBV5-6 with TRBJ2-7, with TRBD1 as a possible D gene (6 bases). Between the trimmed V and J ends, which lost 0 bases and 3 bases, there was a span of 10 bases. CDR1 is SGHDT, CDR2 YYEEEE, per germline. The CDR3 contains 14 residues. CDR3 sequence (DNA): TGTGCCAGCAGCTTGGACGGACAGATCTACGAGCAGTACTTC. It encodes CASSLDGQIYEQYF.

This clone was seen a handful of times. The identical CDR3 is also encoded by other nucleotide sequences in the sample. The CDR3 reads CASSLGGSGANVLTF. Here the CDR3 DNA reads TGTGCCAGCAGTTTGGGGGGCTCTGGGGCCAACGTCCTGACTTTC. The chain carries TRBV28 and TRBJ2-6; possible D gene TRBD2, 6 bases. Germline-derived CDR1 and CDR2 are MDHEN and SYDVKM. This CDR3 is 15 amino acids long. V was clipped by 3 bases and J by 0 bases, with 6 bases between them.

This clone has a handful of counts. This chain connects TRBV7-2 to TRBJ1-3, with a weak D call TRBD1 (6 bases). The ends were cut back, 1 base at V and 4 bases at J, with 14 bases in the middle. The CDR3 length is 16 residues. Germline lookup yields CDR1 SGHTA and CDR2 FQGNSA. CDR3 in amino acids: CASSLGLGGRGNTIYF. The DNA for the CDR3 is TGTGCCAGCAGCTTAGGTTTAGGGGGGCGCGGAAACACCATATATTTT.

This clone was found a few times. The genes are TRBV28 and TRBJ2-1; no clear D gene. Germline loops: CDR1 MDHEN, CDR2 SYDVKM. The CDR3 is made up of 12 amino acids. Trimming pared 5 bases from V and 10 bases from J, leaving 12 bases between. The CDR3 DNA follows: TGTGCCAGCAGTATAACCGCTTTCGAGCAGTTCTTC. Amino acid sequence: CASSITAFEQFF.

This clone showed up just a few times. This chain joins TRBV6-1 and TRBJ2-4; D is unresolved. The length of the CDR3 is 11 residues. V lost 2 bases and J 9 bases, leaving 5 bases between the germline ends. Germline-derived CDR1 and CDR2 are MNHNS and SASEGT. The CDR3 DNA reads TGTGCCAGCAGTGAACTTGGCATTCAGTACTTC. Amino acids: CASSELGIQYF.

The CDR3 nucleotides read TGTGCCATTGCGAGACGGCGGGAGAGGACAGATACGCAGTATTTT. This codes for CAIARRRERTDTQYF. This sequence joins TRBV7-8 and TRBJ2-3, with 7 bases identical to TRBD2. This CDR3 is 15 amino acids long. The J segment lost 3 bases and the V segment lost 10 bases, leaving 13 bases of the junction unmatched. CDR1 and CDR2 (germline): SGHVS, FQNEAQ.

The chain employs TRBV7-9 and TRBJ2-7; 7 bases line up with TRBD1. V gave up 3 bases and J gave up 7 bases; unmatched junction bases: 12. The CDR3 extends over 15 amino acids. Per germline, CDR1 SEHNR and CDR2 FQNEAQ (reference sequence). The CDR3 DNA follows: TGTGCCAGCAGCTTTTATCGTCTAGGGGGCGGAGAGCAGTACTTC. Translation gives CASSFYRLGGGEQYF. The full variable domain, in which reference TRBV7-9 and TRBJ2-7 provide the parts outside the CDR3, is DTGVSQNPRHKITKRGQNVTFRCDPISEHNRLYWYRQTLGQGPEFLTYFQNEAQLEKSRLLSDRFSAERPKGSFSTLEIQRTEQGDSAMYLCASSFYRLGGGEQYFGPGTRLTVT.

This clone was picked up a small number of times. The chain has TRBV2 and TRBJ2-3, with D unclear. CDR3 length: 11 residues. V shed 4 bases and J shed 5 bases, with 4 bases lying between them. CDR1 SNHLY and CDR2 FYNNEI come from the germline V gene. CDR3 amino acids: CASSALDTQYF. CDR3 sequence (DNA): TGTGCCAGCAGTGCTCTAGATACGCAGTATTTT.

V gene TRBV15 combines with J gene TRBJ1-3; TRBD1 is a possible D gene (5 bases). This CDR3 has 15 amino acids. From germline, CDR1 is LNHNV and CDR2 YYDKDF (reference sequence). With 0 bases removed from V and 0 bases from J, the gap between germline ends came to 6 bases. The CDR3 nucleotides are TGTGCCACCAGCAGAGACAGGGCCTCTGGAAACACCATATATTTT. It codes for CATSRDRASGNTIYF.

The table lists this clone with a few counts. The chain recombines TRBV19 with TRBJ1-5, with D possibly TRBD1 on 5 matching bases. Trimming removed 6 bases at V and 2 bases at J, with 14 bases between. This CDR3 region has 15 residues. CDR1 is LNHDA, CDR2 SQIVND, per germline (reference sequence). The CDR3 reads CASSIPGKGNQPQHF. For the CDR3, the DNA is TGTGCCAGTAGCATCCCAGGGAAAGGCAATCAGCCCCAGCATTTT.

The chain combines TRBV7-2 with TRBJ2-1, with 14 positions matching TRBD2. Germline V gene sequence: CDR1 SGHTA, CDR2 FQGNSA. V lost 2 bases, J lost 7 bases, and 10 bases stayed unmatched. This CDR3 is built from 18 residues. The chain's CDR3 is CASSLTRLAGGPGNEQFF. In DNA, the CDR3 is TGTGCCAGCAGCTTAACCCGACTAGCGGGAGGGCCAGGAAATGAGCAGTTCTTC. Complete variable domain (other parts from reference TRBV7-2 and TRBJ2-1): GAGVSQSPSNKVTEKGKDVELRCDPISGHTALYWYRQSLGQGLEFLIYFQGNSAPDKSGLPSDRFSAERTGGSVSTLTIQRTQQEDSAVYLCASSLTRLAGGPGNEQFFGPGTRLTVL.

There are a few counts of this clone. The chain carries TRBV29-1 and TRBJ1-2; D is ambiguous. The CDR3 is made up of 12 amino acids. Germline assignment: CDR1 SQVTM and CDR2 ANQGSEA. V lost 4 bases to trimming and J lost 4 bases, with 10 bases between them. CDR3 DNA sequence: TGCAGCGTTGTTGGGGATTCCTATGGCTACACCTTC. Its protein product is CSVVGDSYGYTF. The full variable domain, rest sourced from reference TRBV29-1 and TRBJ1-2, is SAVISQKPSRDICQRGTSLTIQCQVDSQVTMMFWYRQQPGQSLTLIATANQGSEATYESGFVIDKFPISRPNLTFSTLTVSNMSPEDSSIYLCSVVGDSYGYTFGSGTRLTVV.

V usage is TRBV5-1 and J usage is TRBJ2-3; 9 nucleotides match TRBD2. With 0 bases clipped from V and 6 bases from J, the junction kept 5 bases outside the gene matches. This CDR3 is 15 amino acids long. Per germline, CDR1 SGHRS and CDR2 YFSETQ. CDR3 sequence reads: CASSLEVAGDDTQYF. As DNA, the CDR3 is TGCGCCAGCAGCTTGGAGGTAGCGGGAGACGATACGCAGTATTTT. The full variable domain, with the rest looked up from reference TRBV5-1 and TRBJ2-3, is KAGVTQTPRYLIKTRGQQVTLSCSPISGHRSVSWYQQTPGQGLQFLFEYFSETQRNKGNFPGRFSGRQFSNSRSEMNVSTLELGDSALYLCASSLEVAGDDTQYFGPGTRLTVL.